Following are 8 T cell receptor beta chains from one sample sequenced in a study of blood T cell repertoires in COVID-19. Some clones are missing from TCRdb's copy, which holds only in-frame ones; the method was immunoSEQ multiplex PCR. The sample yields 120,000 or so clones, approximately 90% seen once. The source material was peripheral blood. Receptor source: a woman older than 75 with acute or convalescent COVID-19.

CDR3 coding DNA: TGTGCCAGCAGTCCCCATTGGGGGGAAGAGACCCAGTACTTC. It codes for CASSPHWGEETQYF. The chain links TRBV7-7 to TRBJ2-5; tentatively, D is TRBD2 (6 bases). CDR3 length equals 14 residues. V lost 6 bases to trimming and J lost 3 bases, with 14 bases between them. The V gene's germline CDR1 is SSHAT and CDR2 FNYEAQ (reference sequence).

V is TRBV11-2 and J is TRBJ1-2; D uncertain. Germline CDR1 SGHAT, CDR2 FQNNGV. V lost 1 base, J lost 8 bases, and 11 bases lay in between. The CDR3 length is 13 residues. The CDR3 DNA reads TGTGCCAGCAGCTTAGGGGAGTATTTCGGCTACACCTTC. Encoded protein: CASSLGEYFGYTF.

The CDR3 DNA follows: TGTGCCAGCAGTGAAGCACAGATTAACACCGGGGAGCTGTTTTTT. It codes for CASSEAQINTGELFF. The chain employs TRBV25-1 and TRBJ2-2; D is ambiguous. Trimming took 2 bases from V and 2 from J, leaving 9 bases between them. CDR1 and CDR2 (germline): MGHDK, SYGVNS. This CDR3 is 15 amino acids long.

Only one count was recorded for this clone. The J gene is TRBJ2-1, the V gene TRBV10-2, with TRBD1 identical over 11 bases. Germline CDR1 is WSHSY and CDR2 is SAAADI. After removal of 3 bases from V and 3 bases from J, the junction contained 22 bases not matched to a gene. The CDR3 loop spans 22 amino acids. This CDR3 reads CASSDVGTGGRFSGNFYNEQFF. The CDR3 DNA reads as TGCGCCAGCAGTGATGTCGGGACAGGGGGGCGTTTTAGCGGGAATTTCTACAATGAGCAGTTCTTC.

V usage is TRBV7-2 and J usage is TRBJ1-2, with D maybe TRBD1 (5 bases). Germline CDR1 is SGHTA and CDR2 is FQGNSA. Deletions cut 5 bases from V and 8 bases from J, with 9 bases between. The CDR3 loop spans 11 amino acids. CDR3 region: CASSQTVGYTF. CDR3 coding DNA: TGTGCCAGCAGCCAGACAGTGGGCTACACCTTC.

The CDR3 is CASSISARGGYTF. The CDR3 DNA sequence: TGTGCCAGTAGTATTAGTGCTAGAGGGGGCTACACCTTC. The genes are TRBV19 and TRBJ1-2; D unclear. The CDR3 length is 13 residues. Trimming shortened V by 3 bases and J by 8 bases, and 13 bases separated the two germline ends. Germline lookup yields CDR1 LNHDA and CDR2 SQIVND (reference sequence).

The V and J genes are TRBV2 and TRBJ2-6, with D possibly TRBD2 on 6 matching bases. CDR1 and CDR2 (germline): SNHLY, FYNNEI. This CDR3 is built from 16 residues. V lost 3 bases to trimming and J lost 0 bases, with 9 bases between them. The CDR3 nucleotides read TGTGCCAGCAGTGAGGGACTTGTCTCTGGGGCCAACGTCCTGACTTTC. Encoded protein: CASSEGLVSGANVLTF.

This chain links TRBV5-5 with TRBJ1-4, with D perhaps TRBD1 (5 bases). The CDR3 extends over 14 amino acids. Germline loops: CDR1 SGHKS, CDR2 YYEKEE (reference sequence). Trimming took off 5 bases at V and 11 bases at J, with 19 bases between the two ends. CDR3 in amino acids: CASSSGTAKGKLFF. In DNA, the CDR3 is TGTGCCAGCAGTTCCGGGACTGCGAAGGGGAAACTGTTTTTT.